This TCR beta chain was found in a study of technical replicates of blood from a handful of donors. V shed 3 bases, J shed 3 bases, and the junction held 7 bases outside the gene matches. The length of the CDR3 is 16 residues. Germline loops: CDR1 SGHTA, CDR2 FQGNSA. Profiling relied on immunoSEQ multiplex PCR, and the TCRdb table lists in-frame clones only, not all of them. The repertoire holds approximately 80,000 clones, with 89% as singletons. The chain links TRBV7-2 to TRBJ2-3; 9 nucleotides line up with TRBD1. The receptor comes from a human donor in good health. Sequences were obtained from T cells isolated from PBMCs. The CDR3 region is CASSFMTGTGTDTQYF. In DNA form, the CDR3 reads TGTGCCAGCAGCTTCATGACCGGGACAGGGACAGATACGCAGTATTTT.